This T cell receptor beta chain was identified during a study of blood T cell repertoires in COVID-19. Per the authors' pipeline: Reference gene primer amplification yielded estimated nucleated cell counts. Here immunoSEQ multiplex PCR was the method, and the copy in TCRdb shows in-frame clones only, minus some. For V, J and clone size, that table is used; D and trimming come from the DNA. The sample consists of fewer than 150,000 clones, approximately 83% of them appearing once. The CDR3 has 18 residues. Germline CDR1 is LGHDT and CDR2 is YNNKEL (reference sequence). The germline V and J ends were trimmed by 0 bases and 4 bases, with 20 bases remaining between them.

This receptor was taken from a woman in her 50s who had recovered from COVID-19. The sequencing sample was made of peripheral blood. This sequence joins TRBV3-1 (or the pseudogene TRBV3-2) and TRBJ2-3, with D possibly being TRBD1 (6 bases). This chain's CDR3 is CASSQDTWGAGDPDTQYF. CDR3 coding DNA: TGTGCCAGCAGCCAAGACACTTGGGGCGCAGGGGACCCAGATACGCAGTATTTT.